A single sample is the source of the 17 T cell receptor beta chains below, sequenced in a study of blood T cell repertoires in COVID-19. This table comes from immunoSEQ multiplex PCR, and its TCRdb copy is limited to in-frame clones, with some not included. The sample holds around 190,000 clones, roughly 87% seen once. The sequencing sample was made of PBMCs or T cells enriched from blood (not recorded which). The source of these receptors is a man aged 18 to 35 with acute COVID-19.

CDR3 in amino acids: CASSSMETRDRGDYEQYF. The CDR3 DNA reads as TGTGCCAGCAGCTCCATGGAGACCCGGGACAGGGGGGACTACGAGCAGTACTTC. V gene TRBV5-6 combines with J gene TRBJ2-7; 11 nucleotides line up with TRBD1. The V gene's germline CDR1 is SGHDT and CDR2 YYEEEE. CDR3 length: 18 residues. The V and J ends lost 3 bases and 3 bases, in that order; junction bases with no gene match: 14.

The rearrangement links TRBV9 to TRBJ2-3; 9 nucleotides line up with TRBD1. V shed 7 bases, J shed 6 bases, and the junction held 9 bases outside the gene matches. CDR1 SGDLS and CDR2 YYNGEE come from the germline V gene. This CDR3 region has 14 residues. The CDR3 nucleotides read TGTGCCAGCGGGGTAGGACAGGGGAGGGATACGCAGTATTTT. Residues: CASGVGQGRDTQYF.

This chain links TRBV5-3 with TRBJ2-7, with a tentative D call TRBD2 (6 bases). TRBV5-3 is an ORF; its function is uncertain. Trimming stripped 4 bases from V and 4 bases from J, with 27 bases between. This CDR3 is 18 amino acids long. As DNA, the CDR3 is TGTGCCAGAAGCAGACGGGACTCCGATTCCGGGTTTTGGTACGAGCAGTACTTC. The encoded protein is CARSRRDSDSGFWYEQYF.

The rearrangement joins TRBV19 to TRBJ1-1; 7 bases match TRBD1. Germline CDR1 reads LNHDA; CDR2 reads SQIVND (reference sequence). The CDR3 contains 15 residues. V was pared by 5 bases and J by 1 base, with 7 bases of the junction left unmatched. As DNA, the CDR3 is TGTGCCAGTAGTCTCTGGACAGGAGCGAACACTGAAGCTTTCTTT. It specifies CASSLWTGANTEAFF.

The genes are TRBV27 and TRBJ2-6; D uncertain. Germline V CDR1 and CDR2: MNHEY, SMNVEV (reference sequence). CDR3 size: 16 residues. The ends were cut back, 6 bases at V and 3 bases at J, with 15 bases in the middle. CDR3 loop: CASSPLAAGGANVLTF. Written as DNA, the CDR3 is TGTGCCAGCAGCCCTTTGGCCGCAGGTGGGGCCAACGTCCTGACTTTC.

The V call is TRBV7-9, the J call TRBJ1-6, with a possible D match to TRBD1 (5 bases). This CDR3 comprises 16 residues. Germline CDR1 and CDR2: SEHNR and FQNEAQ (reference sequence). V was trimmed by 0 bases and J by 9 bases, leaving 15 bases between them. The CDR3: CASSLAQTEKVSPLHF. As DNA, the CDR3 is TGTGCCAGCAGCTTAGCCCAGACAGAGAAAGTTTCACCCCTCCACTTT.

This CDR3 is CASSPGGLAANTGELFF. Here the CDR3 DNA reads TGCGCCAGCAGCCCCGGGGGGCTAGCGGCGAACACCGGGGAGCTGTTTTTT. The V and J genes are TRBV5-1 and TRBJ2-2; D possibly corresponds to TRBD2 (7 bases). Trimming left V 4 bases short and J 0 bases short, with 16 bases between. The length of the CDR3 is 17 residues. Germline V lookup: CDR1 SGHRS, CDR2 YFSETQ.

The rearrangement links TRBV7-9 to TRBJ1-2; unclear D gene. From germline, CDR1 is SEHNR and CDR2 FQNEAQ (reference sequence). This CDR3 spans 15 amino acids. V lost 5 bases and J lost 5, with 18 bases in between. CDR3 loop: CASSLGEREGYGYTF. CDR3 DNA sequence: TGTGCCAGCAGCCTCGGGGAGCGCGAGGGTTATGGCTACACCTTC.

V usage is TRBV6-1 and J usage is TRBJ2-7; 10 bases agree with TRBD2. The germline V gene has CDR1 MNHNS and CDR2 SASEGT. There are 15 residues in the CDR3. Losses at the gene ends were 0 bases for V and 4 bases for J; bases not matched to a gene: 3. CDR3 loop: CASSEATAGGYEQYF. The CDR3 DNA follows: TGTGCCAGCAGTGAAGCTACAGCGGGAGGGTACGAGCAGTACTTC.

The chain couples TRBV27 to TRBJ2-2; D is perhaps TRBD2 (6 bases). This CDR3 is built from 16 residues. Between the trimmed V and J ends, which lost 4 bases and 1 base, there was a span of 13 bases. Germline V lookup: CDR1 MNHEY, CDR2 SMNVEV (reference sequence). The CDR3 reads CASSSPGRKNTGELFF. Written as DNA, the CDR3 is TGTGCCAGCAGTTCCCCGGGGAGGAAGAACACCGGGGAGCTGTTTTTT.

V is TRBV7-9 and J is TRBJ1-5, with 7 bases lining up with TRBD1. Germline V CDR1 and CDR2: SEHNR, FQNEAQ (reference sequence). The CDR3 loop spans 16 amino acids. V trimming: 1 base; J trimming: 4 bases; junction bases outside the gene matches: 7. In DNA, the CDR3 is TGTGCCAGCAGCTTAGTGGGGCCAGGGGGGAATCAGCCCCAGCATTTT. It translates to CASSLVGPGGNQPQHF.

This sequence joins TRBV7-6 and TRBJ2-7, with 9 bases matching TRBD1. Germline values: CDR1 SGHVS, CDR2 FNYEAQ. The CDR3 totals 16 residues. V lost 5 bases, J lost 2 bases, and 10 bases stayed unmatched. CDR3 in DNA: TGTGCCAGCAGCCCCACAGGGGGCCTAATAACCTACGAGCAGTACTTC. This sequence encodes CASSPTGGLITYEQYF. Variable domain in full (rest from reference TRBV7-6 and TRBJ2-7): GAGVSQSPRYKVTKRGQDVALRCDPISGHVSLYWYRQALGQGPEFLTYFNYEAQQDKSGLPNDRFSAERPEGSISTLTIQRTEQRDSAMYRCASSPTGGLITYEQYFGPGTRLTVT.

The chain recombines TRBV5-1 with TRBJ2-2; D uncertain. The germline V and J ends were trimmed by 1 base and 2 bases, with 9 bases remaining between them. From germline, CDR1 is SGHRS and CDR2 YFSETQ. The CDR3 is 15 residues long. CDR3 coding DNA: TGCGCCAGCAGCTTGTATAGTGCTAACACCGGGGAGCTGTTTTTT. Protein product: CASSLYSANTGELFF.

This clone was counted once. The V gene is TRBV5-1, the J gene TRBJ2-3; TRBD2 matches at 12 bases. Germline V CDR1 and CDR2: SGHRS, YFSETQ. Losses at the gene ends were 0 bases for V and 4 bases for J; bases not matched to a gene: 3. The CDR3 is 16 residues long. In nucleotides, the CDR3 is TGCGCCAGCAGCTTGGCGACTAGCGGGAGCCCAGATACGCAGTATTTT. Encoded protein: CASSLATSGSPDTQYF.

CDR3 in amino acids: CASSLEASGRLETQYF. DNA for the CDR3: TGTGCCAGCAGTTTGGAGGCTAGCGGGAGATTAGAGACCCAGTACTTC. The V gene is TRBV28, the J gene TRBJ2-5; 10 bases map to TRBD2. The CDR3 extends over 16 amino acids. With V trimmed by 3 bases and J by 4 bases, 8 bases remained unmatched. Germline CDR1 MDHEN, CDR2 SYDVKM.

The rearrangement uses TRBV2 and TRBJ2-1; D uncertain. CDR1 is SNHLY, CDR2 FYNNEI, per germline. The germline V and J ends were trimmed by 8 bases and 7 bases, with 9 bases remaining between them. The CDR3 is 11 amino acids. This CDR3 is CASLVSNEQFF. The CDR3 DNA reads TGTGCCAGCTTAGTTTCGAATGAGCAGTTCTTC.

The CDR3 coding sequence is TGTGCCAGCAGGGAACAGGGGCGAGAGACCCAGTACTTC. Protein: CASREQGRETQYF. The J gene is TRBJ2-5, the V gene TRBV11-2, with 7 bases fitting TRBD1. The germline V gene has CDR1 SGHAT and CDR2 FQNNGV. V shed 6 bases and J 4 bases; nucleotides not matched to a gene: 5. CDR3 length equals 13 residues.